The 10 T cell receptor beta chains listed next were all sequenced from one sample in a study of control samples from healthy donors and cancer patients. Clones were read by immunoSEQ multiplex PCR, and TCRdb kept only the in-frame ones, dropping some. Here the sample spans 60,000 to 75,000 clones, over 85% being singletons. Input material: PBMCs. The source of these receptors is a man aged 55 to 70 with colorectal cancer.

This clone appeared a single time. V usage is TRBV29-1 and J usage is TRBJ1-1; D is uncertain. V was clipped by 4 bases and J by 0 bases, with 15 bases between them. CDR1 and CDR2 from the germline V gene are SQVTM and ANQGSEA. This CDR3 spans 15 amino acids. The DNA for the CDR3 is TGCAGCGTTGGTAGGGCCGGGGAGCTGAACACTGAAGCTTTCTTT. Its translation is CSVGRAGELNTEAFF.

This clone was seen only once. The chain has TRBV4-2 and TRBJ2-7, with 7 bases that match TRBD2. The CDR3 sequence is 15 residues long. V trimming: 2 bases; J trimming: 4 bases; junction bases outside the gene matches: 8. Germline V gene data show CDR1 as LGHNA and CDR2 as YNFKEQ. The CDR3 is CASSQSWGGGYEQYF. Here the CDR3 DNA reads TGTGCCAGCAGCCAATCCTGGGGGGGTGGGTACGAGCAGTACTTC.

The chain joins TRBV28 to TRBJ2-7; 8 positions agree with TRBD1. Germline CDR1 and CDR2: MDHEN and SYDVKM. J was trimmed by 2 bases and V by 6 bases; bases with no gene match: 9. The CDR3 runs 15 residues. CDR3 DNA sequence: TGTGCCAGCAGCCGACAGGGGTCAATTACCTACGAGCAGTACTTC. Its protein product is CASSRQGSITYEQYF. The entire variable domain, with the rest obtained from reference TRBV28 and TRBJ2-7, is as follows: DVKVTQSSRYLVKRTGEKVFLECVQDMDHENMFWYRQDPGLGLRLIYFSYDVKMKEKGDIPEGYSVSREKKERFSLILESASTNQTSMYLCASSRQGSITYEQYFGPGTRLTVT.

The rearrangement links TRBV5-1 to TRBJ1-2; 9 positions match TRBD1. V lost 4 bases and J lost 8; bases outside the gene matches: 15. Germline lookup yields CDR1 SGHRS and CDR2 YFSETQ. This CDR3 has 16 residues. CDR3 sequence reads: CASSGNKGQGADGYTF. Written as DNA, the CDR3 is TGCGCCAGCAGCGGAAACAAGGGACAGGGAGCGGACGGCTACACCTTC.

The chain uses TRBV2 and TRBJ1-3; 7 nucleotides agree with TRBD1. In germline, CDR1 is SNHLY, CDR2 FYNNEI. The CDR3 sequence is 13 residues long. The J segment lost 4 bases and the V segment lost 5 bases, leaving 2 bases of the junction unmatched. CDR3 in DNA: TGTGCCAGCAGTCCGACAGGGGGAAACACCATATATTTT. As protein: CASSPTGGNTIYF.

This clone has a single count. This sequence joins TRBV5-8 and TRBJ2-1; D is unresolved. Trimming took 1 base from V and 5 from J, leaving 10 bases between them. The CDR3 runs to 14 residues. The germline V gene encodes CDR1 SGHTS and CDR2 YDEGEE. This CDR3 reads CASSLMGRDNEQFF. In DNA, the CDR3 is TGTGCCAGCAGCTTGATGGGCCGGGACAATGAGCAGTTCTTC.

The chain recombines TRBV27 with TRBJ1-2; the match to TRBD1 covers 9 bases. With V trimmed by 5 bases and J by 6 bases, 10 bases remained unmatched. The germline gives CDR1 MNHEY, CDR2 SMNVEV (reference sequence). The CDR3 extends over 15 amino acids. The CDR3 here is CASSPQGARGHGYTF. In DNA form, the CDR3 reads TGTGCCAGCAGTCCACAGGGGGCGCGGGGCCATGGCTACACCTTC.

The rearrangement uses TRBV5-1 and TRBJ2-1, with 7 bases that match TRBD2. J lost 4 bases, V lost 0 bases, and 4 bases had no gene match. Germline CDR1 reads SGHRS; CDR2 reads YFSETQ. The CDR3 has 15 amino acids. CDR3 coding DNA: TGCGCCAGCAGCTTGGAAGCGGGACTATACAATGAGCAGTTCTTC. This encodes CASSLEAGLYNEQFF.

The chain recombines TRBV18 with TRBJ1-3; 7 bases align to TRBD1. Germline V gives CDR1 KGHSH, CDR2 LQKENI. With V trimmed by 3 bases and J by 0 bases, 2 bases remained unmatched. The CDR3 has 15 amino acids. The CDR3 protein is CASSPGTASGNTIYF. Written as DNA, the CDR3 is TGTGCCAGCTCACCCGGGACAGCCTCTGGAAACACCATATATTTT.

The rearrangement joins TRBV11-2 to TRBJ1-2, with D uncertain. V was clipped by 8 bases and J by 4 bases, with 8 bases between them. The germline CDR1 and CDR2 sequences are SGHAT and FQNNGV. The length of the CDR3 is 11 residues. CDR3 nucleotide sequence: TGTGCCAGCTCAGGAGCCTATGGCTACACCTTC. It encodes CASSGAYGYTF. Filled out from reference TRBV11-2 and TRBJ1-2, the complete variable domain reads EAGVAQSPRYKIIEKRQSVAFWCNPISGHATLYWYQQILGQGPKLLIQFQNNGVVDDSQLPKDRFSAERLKGVDSTLKIQPAKLEDSAVYLCASSGAYGYTFGSGTRLTVV.